This T cell receptor beta chain was profiled in a study of blood T cell repertoires in COVID-19. Study at large: Sample material is recorded as cDNA or gDNA derived from T cells, B-cell-depleted T cells, or PBMCs.

The Seattle site enrolled patients during active infection and followed them longitudinally. Per the authors' pipeline: Reference gene primer amplification gave estimated nucleated cell counts. Only in-frame clones appear in the TCRdb table, and some are missing; sequencing was by immunoSEQ multiplex PCR. V, J and clone size were drawn from that table, and D and trimming were deduced from the DNA. The profile shows around 480,000 clones, approximately 88% of them singletons. CDR3 length: 17 amino acids. The germline CDR1 and CDR2 sequences are LNHDA and SQIVND (reference sequence). Trimming cost V 6 bases and J 0 bases; bases outside gene matches: 13.

The chain is built from TRBV19 and TRBJ1-1, with 7 bases identical to TRBD1. Specimen: peripheral blood. This receptor was taken from a woman in her forties or fifties with COVID-19, enrolled during active disease. In DNA form, the CDR3 reads TGTGCCAGTAGCCCGCGCAGGGGACAGCCGATGAACACTGAAGCTTTCTTT. This sequence encodes CASSPRRGQPMNTEAFF. Complete variable domain (other parts from reference TRBV19 and TRBJ1-1): DGGITQSPKYLFRKEGQNVTLSCEQNLNHDAMYWYRQDPGQGLRLIYYSQIVNDFQKGDIAEGYSVSREKKESFPLTVTSAQKNPTAFYLCASSPRRGQPMNTEAFFGQGTRLTVV.